This section outlines one T cell receptor (beta chain) sequence together with its context. Researchers report isolating at least 6 million PBMCs per sample. The use of a sample-barcoded 5' primer and a J-beta primer mix characterized a second PCR of about 6 to 11 cycles. One entry per CDR3 protein, called by TCRdb with MiXCR from the 5' RACE reads. The sample records about 1.4 million distinct CDR3 sequences, around 55% being singletons. This sample was included in a study of blood T cells in healthy people across ages. Study-level background: Per two T cells, template switching captured roughly one barcoded beta molecule.

CDR3 size: 14 residues. Germline assignment: CDR1 SNHLY and CDR2 FYNNEI. V was shortened by 5 bases and J by 3 bases, with 13 bases between the two germline ends. The specimen was blood. The chain recombines TRBV2 with TRBJ2-5; TRBD1 is a possible D gene (6 bases). The receptor's source is a man between 18 and 29 years old in good health. The CDR3 DNA sequence: TGTGCCAGCAGTATACAGGGCCACAAAGAGACCCAGTACTTC. As protein: CASSIQGHKETQYF. Drawing the rest from reference TRBV2 and TRBJ2-5, the complete variable domain is EPEVTQTPSHQVTQMGQEVILRCVPISNHLYFYWYRQILGQKVEFLVSFYNNEISEKSEIFDDQFSVERPDGSNFTLKIRSTKLEDSAMYFCASSIQGHKETQYFGPGTRLLVL.